These 2 T cell receptor beta chains were all obtained from the same sample, sequenced in a study of cytomegalovirus exposure and HLA in healthy donors. PCR primers comprised 60 Vbeta and 13 Jbeta primers. Profiling relied on immunoSEQ multiplex PCR, and the TCRdb table lists in-frame clones only, not all of them. The table shows approximately 87,000 clones, with 81% occurring only once. The sample consisted of PBMCs. These receptors came from a woman aged 70-85 years in good health and CMV-seropositive.

For this clone: Other DNA variants within this sample encode the same CDR3. The V and J genes are TRBV18 and TRBJ2-7; perhaps TRBD1 as D (6 bases). The CDR3 is 14 residues long. The germline V gene encodes CDR1 KGHSH and CDR2 LQKENI. Trimming took off 3 bases at V and 2 bases at J, with 11 bases between the two ends. Here the CDR3 DNA reads TGTGCCAGCTCACCGGAGACAGGCCCCTACGAGCAGTACTTC. Translation gives CASSPETGPYEQYF. Complete variable domain (other parts from reference TRBV18 and TRBJ2-7): NAGVMQNPRHLVRRRGQEARLRCSPMKGHSHVYWYRQLPEEGLKFMVYLQKENIIDESGMPKERFSAEFPKEGPSILRIQQVVRGDSAAYFCASSPETGPYEQYFGPGTRLTVT.

This clone has only one observation. The chain employs TRBV21-1 and TRBJ1-4; TRBD1 is taken as the D call from the table, unchecked against the DNA. TRBV21-1 is flagged as a pseudogene. The CDR3 runs 15 residues. The DNA for the CDR3 is TGTGCCAGCAGCACCCCCCGGGACAGAGCTGAAAAACTGTTTTTT. Translation gives CASSTPRDRAEKLFF.